This TCR beta chain was obtained from a study of PD-1 blockade in classical Hodgkin lymphoma. Study conclusions and caveats: Excluded were patients who started nivolumab under 1 year after ASCT, a group that had lower diversity. By C4D1, diversity of CD4+ TCRs had risen significantly, whereas that of CD8+ TCRs had not.

The CDR3 sequence is 15 residues long. The J segment lost 2 bases and the V segment lost 5 bases, leaving 8 bases of the junction unmatched. In germline, CDR1 is MDHEN, CDR2 SYDVKM. With respect to this clone: Its target is not known.

Every patient experienced relapse after autologous stem cell transplantation, and brentuximab vedotin exposure varied. Sequencing used immunoSEQ multiplex PCR; TCRdb keeps in-frame clones, though not all of them. The sample has around 31,000 clones; 70% to 80% are singletons. The chain combines TRBV28 with TRBJ1-2, with 7 bases matching TRBD1. Sequenced here: peripheral blood mononuclear cells (PBMCs), sampled before the second cycle of nivolumab. This receptor was identified in a human donor with classical Hodgkin lymphoma. The CDR3 DNA follows: TGTGCCAGCAGTAACCCCACAGGGGCCAACTATGGCTACACCTTC. Protein sequence: CASSNPTGANYGYTF.